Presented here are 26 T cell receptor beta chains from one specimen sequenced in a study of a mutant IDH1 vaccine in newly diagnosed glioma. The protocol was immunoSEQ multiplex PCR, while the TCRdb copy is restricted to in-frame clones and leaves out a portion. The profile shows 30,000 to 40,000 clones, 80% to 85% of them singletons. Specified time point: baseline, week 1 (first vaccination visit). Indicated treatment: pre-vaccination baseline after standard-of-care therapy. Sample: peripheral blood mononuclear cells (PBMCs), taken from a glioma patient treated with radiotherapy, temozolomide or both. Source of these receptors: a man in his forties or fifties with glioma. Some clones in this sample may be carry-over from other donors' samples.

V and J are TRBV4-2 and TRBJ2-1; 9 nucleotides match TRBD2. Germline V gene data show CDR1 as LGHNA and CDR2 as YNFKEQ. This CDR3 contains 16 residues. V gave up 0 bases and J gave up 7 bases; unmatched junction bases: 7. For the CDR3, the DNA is TGTGCCAGCAGCCAAGATCTGGCGGGAGGGAGGAATGAGCAGTTCTTC. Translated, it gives CASSQDLAGGRNEQFF.

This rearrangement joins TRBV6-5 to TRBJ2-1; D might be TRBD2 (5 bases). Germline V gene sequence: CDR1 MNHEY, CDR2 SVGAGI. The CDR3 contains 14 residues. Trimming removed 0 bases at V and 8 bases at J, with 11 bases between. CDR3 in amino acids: CASSYSTRWDEQFF. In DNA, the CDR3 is TGTGCCAGCAGTTACTCAACTAGGTGGGATGAGCAGTTCTTC.

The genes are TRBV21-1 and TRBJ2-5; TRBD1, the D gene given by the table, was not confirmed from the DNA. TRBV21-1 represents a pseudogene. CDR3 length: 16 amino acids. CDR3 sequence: CASSKTPQGCRETQYF. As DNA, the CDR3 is TGTGCCAGCAGCAAAACTCCACAGGGGTGCCGGGAGACCCAGTACTTC.

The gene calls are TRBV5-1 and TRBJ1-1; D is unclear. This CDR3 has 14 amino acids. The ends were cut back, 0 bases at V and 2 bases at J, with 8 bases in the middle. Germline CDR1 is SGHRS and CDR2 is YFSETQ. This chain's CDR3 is CASSLDGVNTEAFF. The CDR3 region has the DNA TGCGCCAGCAGCTTGGACGGGGTAAACACTGAAGCTTTCTTT.

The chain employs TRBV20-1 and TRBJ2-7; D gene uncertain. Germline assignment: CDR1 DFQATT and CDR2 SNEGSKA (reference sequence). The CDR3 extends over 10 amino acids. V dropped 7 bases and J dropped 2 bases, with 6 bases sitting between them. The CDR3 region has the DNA TGCAGTGGGTCCCCCTACGAGCAGTACTTC. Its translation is CSGSPYEQYF.

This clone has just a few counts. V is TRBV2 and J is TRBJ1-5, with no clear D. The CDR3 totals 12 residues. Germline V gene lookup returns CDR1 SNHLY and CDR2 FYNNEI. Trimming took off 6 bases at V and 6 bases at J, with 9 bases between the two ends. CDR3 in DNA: TGTGCCAGCAGGAGAGAAGGTCAGCCCCAGCATTTT. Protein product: CASRREGQPQHF.

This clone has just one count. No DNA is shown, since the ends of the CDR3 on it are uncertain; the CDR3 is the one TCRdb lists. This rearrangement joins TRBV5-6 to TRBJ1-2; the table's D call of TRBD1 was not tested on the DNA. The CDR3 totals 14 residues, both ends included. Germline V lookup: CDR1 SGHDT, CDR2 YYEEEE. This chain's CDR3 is CASSLSEVGQGNLF.

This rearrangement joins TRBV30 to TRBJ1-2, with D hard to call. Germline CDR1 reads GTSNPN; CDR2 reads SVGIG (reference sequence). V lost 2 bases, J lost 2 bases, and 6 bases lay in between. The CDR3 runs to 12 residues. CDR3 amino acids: CAWSSRNYGYTF. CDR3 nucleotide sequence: TGTGCCTGGAGTAGTCGGAACTATGGCTACACCTTC.

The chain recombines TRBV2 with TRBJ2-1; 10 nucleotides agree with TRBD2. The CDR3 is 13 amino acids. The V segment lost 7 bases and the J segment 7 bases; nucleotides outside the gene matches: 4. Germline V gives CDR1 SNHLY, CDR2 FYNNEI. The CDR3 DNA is TGTGCCAGCATGATGACTAGCGGGAATGAGCAGTTCTTC. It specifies CASMMTSGNEQFF. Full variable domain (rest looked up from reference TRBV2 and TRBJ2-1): EPEVTQTPSHQVTQMGQEVILRCVPISNHLYFYWYRQILGQKVEFLVSFYNNEISEKSEIFDDQFSVERPDGSNFTLKIRSTKLEDSAMYFCASMMTSGNEQFFGPGTRLTVL.

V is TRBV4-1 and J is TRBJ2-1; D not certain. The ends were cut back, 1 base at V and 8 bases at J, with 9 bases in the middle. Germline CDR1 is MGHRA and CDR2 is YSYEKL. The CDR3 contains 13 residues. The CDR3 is CASSQVPPHEQFF. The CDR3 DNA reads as TGCGCCAGCAGCCAAGTACCTCCTCATGAGCAGTTCTTC.

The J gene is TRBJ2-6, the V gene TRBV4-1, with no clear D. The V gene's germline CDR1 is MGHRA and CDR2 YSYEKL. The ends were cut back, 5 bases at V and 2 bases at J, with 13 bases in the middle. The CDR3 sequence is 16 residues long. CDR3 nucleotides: TGCGCCAGCAGCGTCCCGGTGGGTACTGGGGCCAACGTCCTGACTTTC. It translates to CASSVPVGTGANVLTF.

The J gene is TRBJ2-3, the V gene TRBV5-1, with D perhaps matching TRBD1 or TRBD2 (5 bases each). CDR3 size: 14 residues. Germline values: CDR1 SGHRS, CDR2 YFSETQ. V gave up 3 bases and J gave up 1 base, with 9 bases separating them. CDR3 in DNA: TGCGCCAGCAGCTGGGGACGGGGCACAGATACGCAGTATTTT. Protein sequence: CASSWGRGTDTQYF.

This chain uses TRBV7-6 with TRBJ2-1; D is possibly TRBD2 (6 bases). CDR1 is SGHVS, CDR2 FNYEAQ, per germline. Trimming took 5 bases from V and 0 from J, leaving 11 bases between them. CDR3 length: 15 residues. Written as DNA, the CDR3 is TGTGCCAGCAGCCTCCGGGGGAGCTCCTACAATGAGCAGTTCTTC. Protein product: CASSLRGSSYNEQFF.

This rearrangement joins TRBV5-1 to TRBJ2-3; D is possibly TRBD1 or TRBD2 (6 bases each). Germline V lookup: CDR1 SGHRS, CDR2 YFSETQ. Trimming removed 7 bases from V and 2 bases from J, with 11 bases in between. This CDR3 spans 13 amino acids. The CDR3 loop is CASGRDITDTQYF. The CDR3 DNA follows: TGCGCCAGCGGGCGGGACATCACAGATACGCAGTATTTT.

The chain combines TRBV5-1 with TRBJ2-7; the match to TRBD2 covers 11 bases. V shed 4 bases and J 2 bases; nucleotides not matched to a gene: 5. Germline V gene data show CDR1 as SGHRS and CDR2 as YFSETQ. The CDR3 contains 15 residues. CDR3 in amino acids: CASSRGTSGTYEQYF. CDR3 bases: TGCGCCAGCAGCCGCGGGACTAGCGGAACCTACGAGCAGTACTTC. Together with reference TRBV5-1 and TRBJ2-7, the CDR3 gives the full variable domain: KAGVTQTPRYLIKTRGQQVTLSCSPISGHRSVSWYQQTPGQGLQFLFEYFSETQRNKGNFPGRFSGRQFSNSRSEMNVSTLELGDSALYLCASSRGTSGTYEQYFGPGTRLTVT.

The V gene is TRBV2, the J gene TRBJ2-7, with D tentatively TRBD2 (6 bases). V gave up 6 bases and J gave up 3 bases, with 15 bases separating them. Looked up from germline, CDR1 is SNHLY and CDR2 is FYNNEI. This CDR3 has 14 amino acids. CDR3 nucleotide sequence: TGTGCCAGCAGCCCCTATCGTAGCGGCTACGAGCAGTACTTC. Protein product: CASSPYRSGYEQYF. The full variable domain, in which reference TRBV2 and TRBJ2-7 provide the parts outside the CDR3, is EPEVTQTPSHQVTQMGQEVILRCVPISNHLYFYWYRQILGQKVEFLVSFYNNEISEKSEIFDDQFSVERPDGSNFTLKIRSTKLEDSAMYFCASSPYRSGYEQYFGPGTRLTVT.

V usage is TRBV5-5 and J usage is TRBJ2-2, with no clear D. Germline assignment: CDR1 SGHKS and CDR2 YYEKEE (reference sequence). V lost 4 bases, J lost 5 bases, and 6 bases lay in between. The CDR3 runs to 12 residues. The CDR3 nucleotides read TGTGCCAGCAGCCCGTCGACCGGGGAGCTGTTTTTT. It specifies CASSPSTGELFF.

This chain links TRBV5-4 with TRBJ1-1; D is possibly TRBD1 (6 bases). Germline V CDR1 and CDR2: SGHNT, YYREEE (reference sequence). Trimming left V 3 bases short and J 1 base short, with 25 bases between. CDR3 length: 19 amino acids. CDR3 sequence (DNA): TGTGCCAGCAGCTCTGACTTGCCGCGGGGTCGGGGGCGGAACACTGAAGCTTTCTTT. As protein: CASSSDLPRGRGRNTEAFF.

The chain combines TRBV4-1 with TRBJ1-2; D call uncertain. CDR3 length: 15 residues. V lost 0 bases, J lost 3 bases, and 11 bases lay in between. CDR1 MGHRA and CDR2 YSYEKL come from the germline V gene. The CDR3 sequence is CASSQDPETYYGYTF. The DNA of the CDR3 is TGCGCCAGCAGCCAAGATCCCGAGACGTACTATGGCTACACCTTC.

CDR3 in amino acids: CSTLGQGYTDTQYF. In DNA form, the CDR3 reads TGCAGCACTTTGGGACAGGGCTACACAGATACGCAGTATTTT. The genes are TRBV29-1 and TRBJ2-3; 9 nucleotides line up with TRBD1. J was trimmed by 2 bases and V by 8 bases; bases with no gene match: 8. The germline V gene encodes CDR1 SQVTM and CDR2 ANQGSEA. This CDR3 has 14 amino acids.

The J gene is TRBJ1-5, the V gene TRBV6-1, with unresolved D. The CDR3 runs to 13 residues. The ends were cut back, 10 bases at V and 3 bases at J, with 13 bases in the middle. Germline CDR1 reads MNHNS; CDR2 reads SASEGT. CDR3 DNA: TGTGCCACCAAGACCGCGTCCAATCAGCCCCAGCATTTT. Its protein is CATKTASNQPQHF.

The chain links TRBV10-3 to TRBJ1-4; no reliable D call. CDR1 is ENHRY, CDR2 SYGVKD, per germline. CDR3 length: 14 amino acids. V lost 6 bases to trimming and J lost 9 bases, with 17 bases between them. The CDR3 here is CAIRDEGRGKKLFF. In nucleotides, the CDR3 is TGTGCCATCAGGGACGAAGGGAGAGGGAAAAAACTGTTTTTT.

CDR3 sequence: CASSPEGNSPLHF. DNA of the CDR3: TGTGCCAGCAGCCCCGAGGGGAATTCACCCCTCCACTTT. This chain connects TRBV7-9 to TRBJ1-6; D possibly corresponds to TRBD1 (5 bases). Trimming shortened V by 5 bases and J by 7 bases, and 9 bases separated the two germline ends. The CDR3 is 13 residues long. Per the germline V gene, CDR1 is SEHNR and CDR2 is FQNEAQ (reference sequence).

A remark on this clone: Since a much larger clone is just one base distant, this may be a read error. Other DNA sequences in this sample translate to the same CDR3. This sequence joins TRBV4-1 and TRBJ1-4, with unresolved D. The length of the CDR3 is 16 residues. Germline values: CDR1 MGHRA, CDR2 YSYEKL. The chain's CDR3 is CASSQLDEEANEKLFF. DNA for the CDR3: TGCGCCAGCAGCCAATTGGACGAGGAGGCTAATGAAAAATTGTTTTTT.

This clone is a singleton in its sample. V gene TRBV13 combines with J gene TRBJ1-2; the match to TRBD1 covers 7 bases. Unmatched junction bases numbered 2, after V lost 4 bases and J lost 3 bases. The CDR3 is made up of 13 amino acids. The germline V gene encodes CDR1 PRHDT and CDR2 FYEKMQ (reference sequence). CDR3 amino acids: CASSSGQDYGYTF. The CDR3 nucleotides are TGTGCCAGCAGCTCTGGACAGGACTATGGCTACACCTTC.

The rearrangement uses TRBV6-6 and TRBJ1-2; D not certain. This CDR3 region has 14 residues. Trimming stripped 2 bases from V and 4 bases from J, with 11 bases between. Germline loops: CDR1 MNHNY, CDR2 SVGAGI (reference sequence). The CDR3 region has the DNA TGTGCCAGCAGTTACGGCAATAGGGTCTATGGCTACACCTTC. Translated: CASSYGNRVYGYTF.